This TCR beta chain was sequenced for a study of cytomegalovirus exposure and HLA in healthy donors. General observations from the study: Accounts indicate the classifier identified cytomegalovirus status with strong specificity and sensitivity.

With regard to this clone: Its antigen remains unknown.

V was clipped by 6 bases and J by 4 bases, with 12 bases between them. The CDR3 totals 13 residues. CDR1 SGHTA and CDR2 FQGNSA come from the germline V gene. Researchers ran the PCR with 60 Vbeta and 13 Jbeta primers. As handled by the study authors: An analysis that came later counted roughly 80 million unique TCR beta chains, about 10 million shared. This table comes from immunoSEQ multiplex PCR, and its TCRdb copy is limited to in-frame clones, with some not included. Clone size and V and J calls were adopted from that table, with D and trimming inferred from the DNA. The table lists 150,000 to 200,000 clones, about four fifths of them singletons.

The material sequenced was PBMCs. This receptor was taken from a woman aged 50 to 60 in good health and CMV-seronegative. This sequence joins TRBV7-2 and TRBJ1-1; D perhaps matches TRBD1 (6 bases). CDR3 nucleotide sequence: TGTGCCAGCAGGGGGGGGGCGACCACTGAAGCTTTCTTT. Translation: CASRGGATTEAFF.